Shown below are 30 T cell receptor beta chains from a single sample sequenced in a study of brain T cells in children with intractable seizures. Only in-frame clones appear in the TCRdb table, and some are missing; sequencing was by immunoSEQ multiplex PCR. The profile shows 110,000 or so clones, approximately 94% of them singletons. Here the sequenced sample was peripheral blood, taken at surgery. These receptors were obtained from a boy under three years old with hemimegalencephaly and intractable seizures.

This rearrangement joins TRBV6-1 to TRBJ2-2; 8 positions agree with TRBD2. This CDR3 contains 15 residues. The germline gives CDR1 MNHNS, CDR2 SASEGT. Unmatched junction bases numbered 5, after V lost 1 base and J lost 7 bases. This CDR3 is CASSEVGLGRGELFF. In DNA form, the CDR3 reads TGTGCCAGCAGTGAAGTGGGACTAGGGCGCGGGGAGCTGTTTTTT.

The chain links TRBV11-3 to TRBJ1-1, with 9 nucleotides matching TRBD1. The CDR3 sequence is 15 residues long. With 5 bases clipped from V and 4 bases from J, the junction kept 8 bases outside the gene matches. Germline CDR1 reads SGHNT; CDR2 reads YENEEA. The CDR3 DNA follows: TGTGCCAGCAGCCCCACCGGGACAGGGACCACTGAAGCTTTCTTT. Residues: CASSPTGTGTTEAFF.

The J gene is TRBJ1-4, the V gene TRBV2; D ambiguous. Between the trimmed V and J ends, which lost 9 bases and 0 bases, there was a span of 17 bases. Germline CDR1 SNHLY, CDR2 FYNNEI. CDR3 length: 16 residues. The CDR3: CARSTAALATNEKLFF. Written as DNA, the CDR3 is TGTGCCAGGTCGACCGCAGCCCTTGCAACTAATGAAAAACTGTTTTTT.

The chain uses TRBV19 and TRBJ2-3; D remains unclear. The germline V gene has CDR1 LNHDA and CDR2 SQIVND (reference sequence). V was shortened by 6 bases and J by 1 base, with 11 bases between the two germline ends. The CDR3 loop spans 14 amino acids. CDR3 sequence (DNA): TGTGCCAGTAGGGGGTACCGTCGCACAGATACGCAGTATTTT. Translating it yields CASRGYRRTDTQYF.

With respect to this clone: Relative to the germline gene, one junction end is altered; a read error may explain this. This chain links TRBV6-1 with TRBJ2-7; possible D gene TRBD1, 5 bases. The CDR3 is 16 residues long. Germline loops: CDR1 MNHNS, CDR2 SASEGT. The CDR3 DNA reads TGTGCCAGCAGCGAAGCCTATGGGGCTACAACCTACGAGCAGTACTTC. This translates into CASSEAYGATTYEQYF.

The chain has TRBV4-3 and TRBJ1-3, with D maybe TRBD1 (5 bases). This CDR3 is built from 15 residues. V lost 0 bases to trimming and J lost 8 bases, with 14 bases between them. Per germline, CDR1 LGHNA and CDR2 YSLEER. CDR3 sequence (DNA): TGCGCCAGCAGCCAAGAAGAGGGGTTCGGGTACACCATATATTTT. Residues: CASSQEEGFGYTIYF.

The chain employs TRBV24-1 and TRBJ2-5; D possibly uses TRBD1 or TRBD2 (6 bases each). This CDR3 is built from 18 residues. V lost 4 bases and J lost 4, with 24 bases in between. Germline V gene lookup returns CDR1 KGHDR and CDR2 SFDVKD. CDR3 amino acids: CATSDPTGTGAYRETQYF. The CDR3 nucleotides are TGTGCCACCAGTGACCCTACGGGAACGGGGGCTTATCGAGAGACCCAGTACTTC.

The rearrangement uses TRBV28 and TRBJ1-1; no clear D. V was trimmed by 6 bases and J by 9 bases, leaving 14 bases between them. The CDR3 totals 12 residues. Per germline, CDR1 MDHEN and CDR2 SYDVKM. The CDR3 DNA follows: TGTGCCAGCAGCCGACCGGGTCTACAAGCTTTCTTT. Amino acids: CASSRPGLQAFF.

This chain links TRBV5-6 with TRBJ2-7; no firm D call. Germline V gene data show CDR1 as SGHDT and CDR2 as YYEEEE. Trimming pared 0 bases from V and 7 bases from J, leaving 8 bases between. CDR3 length: 12 amino acids. The CDR3 reads CASSLGPLEQYF. DNA for the CDR3: TGTGCCAGCAGCTTGGGTCCGCTGGAGCAGTACTTC.

The V call is TRBV28, the J call TRBJ2-2, with a tentative D call TRBD1 (6 bases). The germline V gene has CDR1 MDHEN and CDR2 SYDVKM. V was pared by 4 bases and J by 6 bases, with 18 bases between. The CDR3 has 16 amino acids. Here the CDR3 DNA reads TGTGCCAGCAGTTCGAGACAGGTTGCGTTCGCCGGGGAGCTGTTTTTT. This gives the protein CASSSRQVAFAGELFF.

This chain joins TRBV10-3 and TRBJ2-2; D gene ambiguous. This CDR3 is built from 14 residues. The ends were cut back, 3 bases at V and 3 bases at J, with 8 bases in the middle. CDR1 is ENHRY, CDR2 SYGVKD, per germline. The CDR3 loop reads CAISDGPYTGELFF. The CDR3 bases are TGTGCCATCAGTGACGGACCCTACACCGGGGAGCTGTTTTTT.

The V call is TRBV3-1 (or the pseudogene TRBV3-2), the J call TRBJ2-3, with D perhaps matching TRBD2 (6 bases). Germline V gene data show CDR1 as LGHDT and CDR2 as YNNKEL (reference sequence). V lost 2 bases and J 4 bases, leaving 13 bases between the germline ends. The CDR3 runs 15 residues. This CDR3 reads CASSQRGSGADTQYF. The CDR3 bases are TGTGCCAGCAGCCAACGGGGGTCCGGAGCAGATACGCAGTATTTT.

The DNA of the CDR3 is TGTGCCAGCAGCCAAGAGGTGGCTAGCGGGAGGGCAACCAGTGTAACAGATACGCAGTATTTT. Residues: CASSQEVASGRATSVTDTQYF. This sequence joins TRBV3-1 (or the pseudogene TRBV3-2) and TRBJ2-3; 12 nucleotides line up with TRBD2. With V trimmed by 0 bases and J by 3 bases, 16 bases remained unmatched. The germline V gene encodes CDR1 LGHDT and CDR2 YNNKEL (reference sequence). There are 21 residues in the CDR3.

The chain couples TRBV7-3 to TRBJ2-2, with D possibly being TRBD2 (6 bases). The CDR3 contains 16 residues. Trimming cost V 4 bases and J 4 bases, with 16 bases left between them. Germline lookup yields CDR1 SGHTA and CDR2 FQGTGA. Here the CDR3 DNA reads TGTGCCAGCAGCTCCCGGGGTAGCGGTATCACCGGGGAGCTGTTTTTT. Translation: CASSSRGSGITGELFF.

This clone was recorded once. The chain employs TRBV5-4 and TRBJ2-2; 7 nucleotides agree with TRBD2. V was pared by 2 bases and J by 4 bases, with 8 bases of the junction left unmatched. The CDR3 spans 16 residues. CDR1 SGHNT and CDR2 YYREEE come from the germline V gene (reference sequence). This chain's CDR3 is CASSLASGAGTGELFF. For the CDR3, the DNA is TGTGCCAGCAGCTTAGCAAGCGGGGCGGGCACCGGGGAGCTGTTTTTT.

The genes are TRBV7-8 and TRBJ2-2; D call uncertain. Trimming stripped 5 bases from V and 6 bases from J, with 4 bases between. The CDR3 loop spans 11 amino acids. Germline-derived CDR1 and CDR2 are SGHVS and FQNEAQ. The CDR3 region has the DNA TGTGCCAGCAGCCCGCCCGGGGAGCTGTTTTTT. Its protein product is CASSPPGELFF.

This clone was observed a single time. This chain uses TRBV6-5 with TRBJ2-7; tentatively, D is TRBD2 (6 bases). V gave up 2 bases and J gave up 1 base, with 12 bases separating them. The CDR3 spans 15 residues. In germline, CDR1 is MNHEY, CDR2 SVGAGI. The CDR3 loop reads CASSYNGGVSYEQYF. In DNA, the CDR3 is TGTGCCAGCAGTTACAACGGCGGGGTGTCCTACGAGCAGTACTTC.

The genes are TRBV28 and TRBJ1-5; a weak D match, TRBD1 (5 bases). Trimming left V 8 bases short and J 2 bases short, with 16 bases between. The CDR3 spans 15 residues. Germline V gene data show CDR1 as MDHEN and CDR2 as SYDVKM. The CDR3 loop reads CASEGGGKGNQPQHF. CDR3 coding DNA: TGTGCCAGCGAAGGTGGGGGGAAGGGCAATCAGCCCCAGCATTTT.

As for this clone: Different DNA sequences within this sample yield the same CDR3. The V and J genes are TRBV9 and TRBJ2-7; D gene uncertain. Deletions cut 0 bases from V and 4 bases from J, with 14 bases between. This CDR3 is 15 amino acids long. CDR1 is SGDLS, CDR2 YYNGEE, per germline. CDR3: CASSVGGSFSYEQYF. For the CDR3, the DNA is TGTGCCAGCAGCGTAGGTGGGTCCTTTAGTTACGAGCAGTACTTC.

This rearrangement joins TRBV29-1 to TRBJ2-1; no reliable D call. This CDR3 comprises 14 residues. Trimming stripped 7 bases from V and 6 bases from J, with 19 bases between. Germline V lookup: CDR1 SQVTM, CDR2 ANQGSEA. CDR3 sequence reads: CSGCFVAATNEQFF. In nucleotides, the CDR3 is TGCAGCGGTTGCTTCGTGGCAGCCACCAATGAGCAGTTCTTC.

V and J are TRBV27 and TRBJ2-7; 7 nucleotides line up with TRBD2. V was pared by 3 bases and J by 2 bases, with 7 bases of the junction left unmatched. Germline V CDR1 and CDR2: MNHEY, SMNVEV (reference sequence). The CDR3 runs to 15 residues. Written as DNA, the CDR3 is TGTGCCAGCAGTTTCGAAGGACTAGGGACCTACGAGCAGTACTTC. Its translation is CASSFEGLGTYEQYF.

V gene TRBV21-1 combines with J gene TRBJ2-4; the D segment call TRBD2 is taken from the table without a DNA check. TRBV21-1 is a pseudogene. The CDR3 runs to 16 residues. In DNA, the CDR3 is TGTGCCAGCAACCAACCGGGGGAGGCAGCCAAAAACATTCAGTACTTC. It yields the protein CASNQPGEAAKNIQYF.

The chain links TRBV19 to TRBJ1-5; D is uncertain. V shed 4 bases and J shed 0 bases, with 13 bases lying between them. Germline V gene lookup returns CDR1 LNHDA and CDR2 SQIVND (reference sequence). The CDR3 has 16 residues. The CDR3 is CASSTPPSRSNQPQHF. Written as DNA, the CDR3 is TGTGCCAGTAGTACCCCGCCCAGCCGTAGCAATCAGCCCCAGCATTTT.

The chain recombines TRBV27 with TRBJ1-6; D call uncertain. The length of the CDR3 is 14 residues. Germline V gives CDR1 MNHEY, CDR2 SMNVEV (reference sequence). V lost 3 bases, J lost 7 bases, and 10 bases lay in between. CDR3 bases: TGTGCCAGCAGTTTCGTGACAAAAAATTCACCCCTCCACTTT. Its protein is CASSFVTKNSPLHF.

The V call is TRBV4-2, the J call TRBJ2-1, with 9 bases that match TRBD2. The CDR3 runs 17 residues. Germline-derived CDR1 and CDR2 are LGHNA and YNFKEQ. V was clipped by 0 bases and J by 3 bases; unmatched bases: 6. The DNA for the CDR3 is TGTGCCAGCAGCCAAGACGGCGGGAGGGCCGACTACAATGAGCAGTTCTTC. Translated: CASSQDGGRADYNEQFF.

The chain recombines TRBV20-1 with TRBJ2-1, with D tentatively TRBD1 (5 bases). The V end lost 3 bases, the J end lost 3 bases, and 12 bases lay between the germline ends. Germline V CDR1 and CDR2: DFQATT, SNEGSKA (reference sequence). This CDR3 has 14 residues. CDR3 nucleotides: TGCAGTGCTAGTGGGGCGTCTGTCTACAATGAGCAGTTCTTC. Its translation is CSASGASVYNEQFF.

The sample holds one count of this clone. J is TRBJ2-7 and V is TRBV18, with D possibly matching TRBD2 (5 bases). Germline values: CDR1 KGHSH, CDR2 LQKENI. V lost 3 bases and J lost 4, with 10 bases in between. This CDR3 is built from 13 residues. As DNA, the CDR3 is TGTGCCAGCTCACCCTCTAGAGGGTACGAGCAGTACTTC. This codes for CASSPSRGYEQYF.

The chain has TRBV5-1 and TRBJ1-2; D unclear. V gave up 4 bases and J gave up 3 bases, with 13 bases separating them. This CDR3 has 14 amino acids. Germline V gene lookup returns CDR1 SGHRS and CDR2 YFSETQ. The CDR3 nucleotides read TGCGCCAGCAGCGACGGTGGCAGATACTATGGCTACACCTTC. Amino acids: CASSDGGRYYGYTF.

This clone occurred once. This chain joins TRBV27 and TRBJ1-6; D is unclear. Germline lookup yields CDR1 MNHEY and CDR2 SMNVEV (reference sequence). The CDR3 is made up of 12 amino acids. V was clipped by 3 bases and J by 7 bases, with 4 bases between them. Written as DNA, the CDR3 is TGTGCCAGCAGTTTCAGGAATTCACCCCTCCACTTT. This codes for CASSFRNSPLHF.

The chain has TRBV6-5 and TRBJ2-6; unclear D gene. The CDR3 totals 15 residues. Germline V gene sequence: CDR1 MNHEY, CDR2 SVGAGI. The V gene lost 4 bases and the J gene lost 2 bases, with 9 bases spanning the gap. CDR3 coding DNA: TGTGCCAGCAGTTTCCGGGCGACTGGGGCCAACGTCCTGACTTTC. Translating gives CASSFRATGANVLTF.